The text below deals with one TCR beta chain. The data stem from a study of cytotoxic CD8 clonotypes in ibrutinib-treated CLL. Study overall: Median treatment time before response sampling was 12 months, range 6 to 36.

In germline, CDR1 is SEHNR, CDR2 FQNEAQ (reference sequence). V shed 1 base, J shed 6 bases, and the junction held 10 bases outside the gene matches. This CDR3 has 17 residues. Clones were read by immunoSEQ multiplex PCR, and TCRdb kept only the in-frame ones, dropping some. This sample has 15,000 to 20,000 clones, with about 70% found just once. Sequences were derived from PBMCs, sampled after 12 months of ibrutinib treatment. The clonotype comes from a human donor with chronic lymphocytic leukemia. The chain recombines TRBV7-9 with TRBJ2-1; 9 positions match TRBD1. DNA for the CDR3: TGTGCCAGCAGCTTAGGCTCGAACAGGGGGCGATTCAATGAGCAGTTCTTC. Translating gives CASSLGSNRGRFNEQFF.